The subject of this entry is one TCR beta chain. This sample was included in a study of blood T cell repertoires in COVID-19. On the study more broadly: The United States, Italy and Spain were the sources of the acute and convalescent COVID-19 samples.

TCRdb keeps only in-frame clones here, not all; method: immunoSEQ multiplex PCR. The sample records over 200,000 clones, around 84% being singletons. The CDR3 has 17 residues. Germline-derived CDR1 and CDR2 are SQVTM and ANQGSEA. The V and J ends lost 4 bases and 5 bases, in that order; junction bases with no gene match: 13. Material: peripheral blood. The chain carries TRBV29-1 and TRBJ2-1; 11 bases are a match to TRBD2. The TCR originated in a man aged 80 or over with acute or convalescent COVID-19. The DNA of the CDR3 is TGCAGCGTTGTAGTATTTAGCGGGAGGGTCTTTCACAATGAGCAGTTCTTC. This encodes CSVVVFSGRVFHNEQFF.